This TCR beta chain was found in a study of T cell responses to AZD1222 COVID-19 vaccine. CDR1 is GTSNPN and CDR2 is SVGIG in the germline V gene (reference sequence). Germline trimming cut 2 bases from V and 9 bases from J; bases unmatched to any gene: 7. This CDR3 has 15 amino acids. Profiling relied on immunoSEQ multiplex PCR, and the TCRdb table lists in-frame clones only, not all of them. There are about 180,000 clones in the sample; more than 70% occur only once, and about 25% lies in the top ten. The specimen was peripheral blood, collected 28 days after the second AZD1222 dose. The receptor was derived from an adult who received the AZD1222 COVID-19 vaccine. The chain combines TRBV30 with TRBJ2-1; 13 bases fit TRBD2. Written as DNA, the CDR3 is TGTGCCTGGAGTAGAGGACTAGCGGGAGTAGGTGAGCAGTTCTTC. Its translation is CAWSRGLAGVGEQFF.